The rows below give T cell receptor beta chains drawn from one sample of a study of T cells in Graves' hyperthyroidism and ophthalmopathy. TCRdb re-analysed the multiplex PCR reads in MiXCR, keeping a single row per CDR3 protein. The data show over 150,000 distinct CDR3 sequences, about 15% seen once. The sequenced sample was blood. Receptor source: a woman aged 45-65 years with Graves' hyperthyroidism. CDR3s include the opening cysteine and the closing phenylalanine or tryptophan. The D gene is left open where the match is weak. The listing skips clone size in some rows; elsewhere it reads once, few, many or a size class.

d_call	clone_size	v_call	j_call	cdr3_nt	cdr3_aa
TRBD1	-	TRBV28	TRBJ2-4	TGTGCCAGCAGTTTATTCGTGGCGGGGACAGGGGCCAAAAACATTCAGTACTTC	CASSLFVAGTGAKNIQYF
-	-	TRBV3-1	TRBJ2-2	TGTGCCAGCAGCCCGTCTTGGTGGGAAAGAACATACAGGGAGCTGTTTTTT	CASSPSWWERTYRELFF
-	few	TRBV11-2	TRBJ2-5	TGTGCCAGCAGCTTATCCGCGACCCAAGAGACCCAGTACTTC	CASSLSATQETQYF
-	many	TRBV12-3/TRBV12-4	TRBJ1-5	TGTGCCAGCAGTTTAGGGGAGGGAGGTCAGCCCCAGCATTTT	CASSLGEGGQPQHF
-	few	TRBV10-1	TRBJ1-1	TGCGCCAGCAGTGAGGAGGTGAGGGGCACTGAAGCTTTCTTT	CASSEEVRGTEAFF
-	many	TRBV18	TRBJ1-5	TGTGCCAGCTCATCGGACAGCAGTTCTCCGCCCCAGCATTTT	CASSSDSSSPPQHF
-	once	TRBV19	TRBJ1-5	TGTGCCGGTAAACAAGGGGTGCGTCAGCCCCAGCATTTT	CAGKQGVRQPQHF
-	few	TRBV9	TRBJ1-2	TGTGCCAGCAGCGCACCGGACCCAAGGGACGGCTACACCTTC	CASSAPDPRDGYTF
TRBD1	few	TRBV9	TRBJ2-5	TGTGCCAGCAGCCTCTGGGACAGCAAAGAGACCCAGTACTTC	CASSLWDSKETQYF
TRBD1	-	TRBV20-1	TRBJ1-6	TGCAGTGCTAGGCCGCCGGGACAGGATTATAATTCACCCCTCCACTTT	CSARPPGQDYNSPLHF
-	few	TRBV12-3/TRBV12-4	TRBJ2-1	TGTGCCAGCAGTCCCTGGAGGGCCACAAATGAGCAGTTCTTC	CASSPWRATNEQFF
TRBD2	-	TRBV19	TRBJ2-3	TGTGCCAGTGACACTAGCGGGAGGGACTCGGATACGCAGTATTTT	CASDTSGRDSDTQYF
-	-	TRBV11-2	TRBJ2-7	TGTGCCAGCAGCCCGGAGTATGCAGTCAGGGAGCAGTACTTC	CASSPEYAVREQYF
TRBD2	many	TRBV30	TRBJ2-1	TGTGCCTGGAACCGACTAGCGGGGGAAAATGAGCAGTTCTTC	CAWNRLAGENEQFF
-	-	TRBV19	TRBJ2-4	TGTGCCAGTAGTACCACAGCCTTAGCCAAAAACATTCAGTACTTC	CASSTTALAKNIQYF
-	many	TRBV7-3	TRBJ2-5	TGTGCCAGCAGCTTAACCAGACAAGAGACCCAGTACTTC	CASSLTRQETQYF
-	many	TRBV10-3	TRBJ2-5	TGTGCCATCAGTGAACGGGAGACGTACCAAGAGACCCAGTACTTC	CAISERETYQETQYF
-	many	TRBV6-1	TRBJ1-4	TGTGCCAGCAGTGAAGCGAATGGGCCCAATGAAAAACTGTTTTTT	CASSEANGPNEKLFF
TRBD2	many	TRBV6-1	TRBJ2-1	TGTGCCAGCAGTCGCAAACTAGCGGGGCTATACAATGAGCAGTTCTTC	CASSRKLAGLYNEQFF
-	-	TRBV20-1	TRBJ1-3	TGCAGTGCCTCGGGTCGGGGGGGACACTTCTCTGGAAACACCATATATTTT	CSASGRGGHFSGNTIYF
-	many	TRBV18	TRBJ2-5	TGTGCCAGCTCACCTCGTTTAGCGTACCAAGAGACCCAGTACTTC	CASSPRLAYQETQYF
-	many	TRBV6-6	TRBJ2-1	TGTGCCAGCAGTTACTCGGGGTCTAGGAATGAGCAGTTCTTC	CASSYSGSRNEQFF
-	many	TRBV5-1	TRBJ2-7	TGCGCCAGCAGCTTGGGGACAGTCACCCCCCTCTACGAGCAGTACTTC	CASSLGTVTPLYEQYF
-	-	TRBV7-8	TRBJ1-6	TGTGCCAGCGGCCCGTTTGAGAGACATAATTCACCCCTCCACTTT	CASGPFERHNSPLHF
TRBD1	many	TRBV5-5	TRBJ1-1	TGTGCCAGCAGCGTCGTAGGGACAGGGGCTTTCTTT	CASSVVGTGAFF
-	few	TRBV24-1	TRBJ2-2	TGTGCCACCAGTGATTATCGAGGTTCCGGGGAGCTGTTTTTT	CATSDYRGSGELFF
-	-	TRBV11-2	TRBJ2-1	TGTGCCAGCAGCTTAAGGGGCCAAGAGCAGTTCTTC	CASSLRGQEQFF
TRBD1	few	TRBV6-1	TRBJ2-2	TGTGCCACCCGGCGGGGGACAGGGTCCCCTACGAACACCGGGGAGCTGTTTTTT	CATRRGTGSPTNTGELFF